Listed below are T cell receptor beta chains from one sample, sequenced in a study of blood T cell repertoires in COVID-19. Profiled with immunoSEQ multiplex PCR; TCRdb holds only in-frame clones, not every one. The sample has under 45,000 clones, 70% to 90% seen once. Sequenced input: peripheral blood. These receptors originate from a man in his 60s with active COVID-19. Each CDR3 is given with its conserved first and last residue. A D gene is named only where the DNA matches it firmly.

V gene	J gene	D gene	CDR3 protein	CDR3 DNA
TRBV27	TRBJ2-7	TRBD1	CASSPRDRSSYEQYF	TGTGCCAGCAGTCCCCGGGACAGGTCTTCCTACGAGCAGTACTTC
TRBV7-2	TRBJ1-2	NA	CASSLVAGDGLGYTF	TGTGCCAGCAGCTTAGTAGCCGGGGATGGGCTTGGCTACACCTTC
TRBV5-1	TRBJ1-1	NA	CASSRPDRPNTEAFF	TGCGCCAGCAGCAGGCCGGACAGACCCAACACTGAAGCTTTCTTT
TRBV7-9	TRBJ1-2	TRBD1	CASSRQTGGYGYTF	TGTGCCAGCAGCCGACAGACAGGGGGTTATGGCTACACCTTC
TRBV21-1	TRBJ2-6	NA	CASSSRTGYSSGANVLTF	TGTGCCAGCAGCTCCCGGACAGGTTACTCCTCTGGGGCCAACGTCCTGACTTTC
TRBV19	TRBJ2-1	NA	CASSGGSSYNEQFF	TGTGCCAGTAGTGGTGGGAGCTCCTACAATGAGCAGTTCTTC
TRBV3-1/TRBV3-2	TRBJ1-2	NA	CASSLNGGDYGYTF	TGTGCCAGCAGCCTAAATGGGGGGGACTATGGCTACACCTTC
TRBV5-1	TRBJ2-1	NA	CASSSQGVTQTDEQFF	TGCGCCAGCAGCTCTCAGGGCGTGACGCAGACCGATGAGCAGTTCTTC
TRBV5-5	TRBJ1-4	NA	CASSLGGTGSNEKLFF	TGTGCCAGCAGCTTGGGGGGCACAGGCTCTAATGAAAAACTGTTTTTT
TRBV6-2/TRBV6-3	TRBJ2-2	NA	CASSSGVVGTGELFF	TGTGCCAGCAGTTCGGGAGTGGTTGGGACCGGGGAGCTGTTTTTT
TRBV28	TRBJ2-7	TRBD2	CASSLWGASGLGPYEQYF	TGTGCCAGCAGTCTCTGGGGGGCTAGCGGGTTGGGACCCTACGAGCAGTACTTC
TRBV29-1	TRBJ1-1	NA	CSGDRNTEAFF	TGCAGCGGAGATAGGAACACTGAAGCTTTCTTT
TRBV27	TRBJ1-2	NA	CASSPPGGGHYGYTF	TGTGCCAGCAGTCCACCCGGGGGGGGCCACTATGGCTACACCTTC